Following are 23 T cell receptor beta chains from one sample sequenced in a study of T cell repertoires in cytomegalovirus infection. TCRdb re-called the reads through MiXCR, storing one row per CDR3 protein. The sample has some 440,000 distinct CDR3 sequences, around 32% seen once; the top ten hold roughly 15%. The specimen was PBMCs. The receptors come from a human donor in good health (CMV status not recorded). Some clones in this sample may be carry-over from other donors' samples.

This chain joins TRBV20-1 and TRBJ1-2, with TRBD1 as a possible D gene (5 bases). The CDR3 totals 13 residues. Germline V lookup: CDR1 DFQATT, CDR2 SNEGSKA (reference sequence). V lost 6 bases to trimming and J lost 3 bases, with 14 bases between them. The CDR3 sequence: CSAQGDSDYGYTF. DNA of the CDR3: TGCAGTGCCCAGGGTGATAGTGACTATGGCTACACCTTC.

Ten or more counts support this clonotype. The chain combines TRBV28 with TRBJ2-2, with 9 bases matching TRBD1. This CDR3 contains 16 residues. V shed 6 bases, J shed 4 bases, and the junction held 9 bases outside the gene matches. CDR1 and CDR2 (germline): MDHEN, SYDVKM. The CDR3 is CASSTFGQGFTGELFF. In DNA, the CDR3 is TGTGCCAGCAGCACCTTTGGACAGGGGTTCACCGGGGAGCTGTTTTTT.

On this clonotype: Possible read error: a much larger clone is one base away. The chain combines TRBV7-2 with TRBJ1-4; no clear D gene. Trimming removed 5 bases at V and 7 bases at J, with 14 bases between. In germline, CDR1 is SGHTA, CDR2 FQGNSA. The CDR3 has 14 amino acids. The CDR3 bases are TGTGCCAGCAGCCCGGGCCATGGGATTGAAAAACTGTTTTTT. Amino acid sequence: CASSPGHGIEKLFF.

This clonotype showed up many times. The J gene is TRBJ2-1, the V gene TRBV7-8; possibly TRBD1 for D (6 bases). V was trimmed by 1 base and J by 15 bases, leaving 13 bases between them. The germline V gene has CDR1 SGHVS and CDR2 FQNEAQ. CDR3 length: 12 residues. The CDR3 DNA reads as TGTGCCAGCAGCTTAGACTCCGGACAGTTGTTCTTC. Amino acid sequence: CASSLDSGQLFF.

There are a few counts of this clonotype. The V gene is TRBV6-1, the J gene TRBJ1-4; D unclear. In germline, CDR1 is MNHNS, CDR2 SASEGT. The V end lost 6 bases, the J end lost 0 bases, and 11 bases lay between the germline ends. CDR3 size: 15 residues. CDR3 coding DNA: TGTGCCAGCAGGGAGTACCCGACAACTAATGAAAAACTGTTTTTT. This sequence encodes CASREYPTTNEKLFF.

This clonotype was seen only a few times. The chain recombines TRBV10-2 with TRBJ1-4, with 9 positions matching TRBD1. The CDR3 has 12 residues. The V gene end was trimmed by 6 bases and the J gene end by 11 bases; junction bases not matched to a gene: 4. The germline V gene encodes CDR1 WSHSY and CDR2 SAAADI. The DNA for the CDR3 is TGCGCCAGCAGCTCTGGACAGGGGAAACTGTTTTTT. It specifies CASSSGQGKLFF.

This clonotype occurred a few times. The rearrangement joins TRBV4-1 to TRBJ1-5; D gene unclear. CDR3 length equals 17 residues. Germline V lookup: CDR1 MGHRA, CDR2 YSYEKL. Between the trimmed V and J ends, which lost 4 bases and 0 bases, there was a span of 16 bases. The CDR3 protein is CASSLSSPVNSNQPQHF. DNA of the CDR3: TGCGCCAGCAGCCTGTCATCCCCTGTCAATAGCAATCAGCCCCAGCATTTT.

This clonotype has at least ten counts. The chain uses TRBV7-8 and TRBJ2-3, with D tentatively TRBD2 (5 bases). CDR3 length equals 14 residues. The germline V gene encodes CDR1 SGHVS and CDR2 FQNEAQ. V was cut by 3 bases and J by 2 bases, with 9 bases left in between. CDR3 DNA: TGTGCCAGCAGCTTGAGCCGGGACACAGATACGCAGTATTTT. The encoded protein is CASSLSRDTDTQYF. The whole variable domain, remainder taken from reference TRBV7-8 and TRBJ2-3, is GAGVSQSPRYKVAKRGQDVALRCDPISGHVSLFWYQQALGQGPEFLTYFQNEAQLDKSGLPSDRFFAERPEGSVSTLKIQRTQQEDSAVYLCASSLSRDTDTQYFGPGTRLTVL.

The rearrangement links TRBV5-1 to TRBJ1-5; tentatively, D is TRBD1 (6 bases). With 0 bases removed from V and 4 bases from J, the gap between germline ends came to 11 bases. The germline V gene has CDR1 SGHRS and CDR2 YFSETQ. CDR3 length: 15 amino acids. Here the CDR3 reads CASSLATGPNQPQHF. Written as DNA, the CDR3 is TGCGCCAGCAGCTTGGCCACAGGGCCAAATCAGCCCCAGCATTTT.

The J gene is TRBJ1-2, the V gene TRBV7-9; D unresolved. There are 16 residues in the CDR3. The germline V gene has CDR1 SEHNR and CDR2 FQNEAQ (reference sequence). The ends were cut back, 2 bases at V and 0 bases at J, with 13 bases in the middle. CDR3 nucleotides: TGTGCCAGCAGCTTACCCACACCTATAGCTAACTATGGCTACACCTTC. Translating gives CASSLPTPIANYGYTF.

At least ten counts were recorded for this clonotype. The chain links TRBV7-2 to TRBJ2-1; a possible D gene is TRBD2 (5 bases). Germline V lookup: CDR1 SGHTA, CDR2 FQGNSA. V lost 5 bases and J lost 6, with 14 bases in between. The CDR3 sequence is 14 residues long. The CDR3 DNA reads TGTGCCAGCAGCACAATGGAGCGGAGCAATGAGCAGTTCTTC. Its translation is CASSTMERSNEQFF.

This clonotype was found a few times. Here the CDR3 reads CASSQDRGANEKLFF. The CDR3 coding sequence is TGTGCCAGCAGTCAAGACAGGGGAGCTAATGAAAAACTGTTTTTT. The chain couples TRBV6-6 to TRBJ1-4; TRBD1 matches at 8 bases. Unmatched junction bases numbered 5, after V lost 5 bases and J lost 3 bases. In germline, CDR1 is MNHNY, CDR2 SVGAGI (reference sequence). The CDR3 has 15 residues.

This clonotype has just a few counts. The chain is built from TRBV7-9 and TRBJ2-1; no reliable D call. Germline-derived CDR1 and CDR2 are SEHNR and FQNEAQ (reference sequence). The CDR3 is made up of 16 amino acids. Trimming took 5 bases from V and 0 from J, leaving 14 bases between them. CDR3 DNA: TGTGCCAGCAGCCCGCCTAGGGCAGGCTCCTACAATGAGCAGTTCTTC. Its translation: CASSPPRAGSYNEQFF.

Only a few counts were recorded for this clonotype. This chain joins TRBV19 and TRBJ1-1; tentatively, D is TRBD1 (5 bases). Per the germline V gene, CDR1 is LNHDA and CDR2 is SQIVND (reference sequence). V was pared by 0 bases and J by 1 base, with 12 bases between. The CDR3 loop spans 16 amino acids. The CDR3 DNA reads as TGTGCCAGTAGTATAGAGCCCCCGGGGACGAACACTGAAGCTTTCTTT. Amino acids: CASSIEPPGTNTEAFF.

The chain has TRBV7-9 and TRBJ2-1; 10 nucleotides line up with TRBD1. Trimming cost V 2 bases and J 4 bases; bases outside gene matches: 11. The CDR3 extends over 18 amino acids. Germline CDR1 SEHNR, CDR2 FQNEAQ (reference sequence). In nucleotides, the CDR3 is TGTGCCAGCAGCTTAAAAACCGGGACAGGGGTATCATACAATGAGCAGTTCTTC. Translating gives CASSLKTGTGVSYNEQFF.

The chain recombines TRBV28 with TRBJ2-7, with a tentative D call TRBD1 (6 bases). The germline gives CDR1 MDHEN, CDR2 SYDVKM. CDR3 length: 14 amino acids. V was trimmed by 7 bases and J by 3 bases, leaving 16 bases between them. CDR3 in DNA: TGTGCCAGCACCCCGGGACACGGACGCTACGAGCAGTACTTC. Encoded protein: CASTPGHGRYEQYF.

This clonotype occurred a few times. This rearrangement joins TRBV12-3 or TRBV12-4 to TRBJ1-2; D might be TRBD1 (6 bases). CDR3 length: 13 residues. Trimming cost V 8 bases and J 4 bases, with 14 bases left between them. The CDR3 DNA reads as TGTGCCAGCGTCGCAGGGGACCGCTATGGCTACACCTTC. It translates to CASVAGDRYGYTF.

Concerning this clonotype: Mismatch with germline at one junction end may stem from a read error. V gene TRBV7-2 combines with J gene TRBJ2-7, with 8 bases identical to TRBD1. The length of the CDR3 is 14 residues. Per the germline V gene, CDR1 is SGHTA and CDR2 is FQGNSA. CDR3 coding DNA: TGTGCCAGCAGATTAGCGGACAGGGCCTACGAGCAGTACTTC. Its protein product is CASRLADRAYEQYF.

The chain joins TRBV5-4 to TRBJ2-7; D gene ambiguous. Trimming took 5 bases from V and 1 from J, leaving 13 bases between them. From germline, CDR1 is SGHNT and CDR2 YYREEE (reference sequence). This CDR3 contains 14 residues. CDR3 DNA: TGTGCCAGCAGACACTCTGGGGTTTCCTACGAGCAGTACTTC. Protein sequence: CASRHSGVSYEQYF.

This clonotype was detected only a few times. The chain joins TRBV6-6 to TRBJ2-3, with a possible D match to TRBD2 (7 bases). Trimming stripped 7 bases from V and 2 bases from J, with 22 bases between. This CDR3 has 17 amino acids. CDR1 and CDR2 (germline): MNHNY, SVGAGI (reference sequence). The CDR3 loop is CASIPGMGGLATDTQYF. The CDR3 bases are TGTGCCAGCATCCCCGGAATGGGGGGGCTAGCCACAGATACGCAGTATTTT.

This clonotype was found a few times. The V call is TRBV6-6, the J call TRBJ1-3; D uncertain. The germline V and J ends were trimmed by 8 bases and 0 bases, with 14 bases remaining between them. Germline CDR1 MNHNY, CDR2 SVGAGI (reference sequence). This CDR3 is built from 15 residues. In DNA form, the CDR3 reads TGTGCCAGCTGGGATAGACTGTTCTCTGGAAACACCATATATTTT. This gives the protein CASWDRLFSGNTIYF.

The chain couples TRBV5-4 to TRBJ2-1; 8 bases are a match to TRBD2. Germline CDR1 reads SGHNT; CDR2 reads YYREEE (reference sequence). The J segment lost 6 bases and the V segment lost 2 bases, leaving 7 bases of the junction unmatched. The CDR3 loop spans 15 amino acids. In nucleotides, the CDR3 is TGTGCCAGCAGCTTAAGGCGGGGGGATTCCAATGAGCAGTTCTTC. Translating gives CASSLRRGDSNEQFF.

This clonotype was seen many times. The chain has TRBV7-2 and TRBJ2-3, with 14 bases fitting TRBD2. The germline V gene encodes CDR1 SGHTA and CDR2 FQGNSA. The CDR3 is 20 amino acids. Trimming removed 5 bases from V and 2 bases from J; junction bases left unmatched: 15. The CDR3 loop reads CASSPRFRLAGGRDTDTQYF. CDR3 nucleotide sequence: TGTGCCAGCAGCCCAAGATTCAGACTAGCGGGGGGGCGGGACACAGATACGCAGTATTTT.